Presented here are 14 T cell receptor beta chains from one specimen sequenced in a study of T cells in localized non-small cell lung cancer. The repertoire was sequenced with immunoSEQ multiplex PCR; TCRdb's copy has only in-frame clones and lacks some. The data contain more than 35,000 clones, roughly 92% of them singletons. The sequencing here drew on peripheral blood, taken before any cancer treatment. All receptors come from a female donor of 60 years or more with stage I lung adenocarcinoma.

The chain has TRBV27 and TRBJ2-7; no definite D call. Germline values: CDR1 MNHEY, CDR2 SMNVEV (reference sequence). The CDR3 covers 12 residues. Trimming left V 4 bases short and J 3 bases short, with 7 bases between. DNA for the CDR3: TGTGCCAGCAGTTCCACCCTCTACGAGCAGTACTTC. Translating gives CASSSTLYEQYF.

This chain connects TRBV19 to TRBJ1-5, with 8 positions matching TRBD1. The J segment lost 5 bases and the V segment lost 5 bases, leaving 5 bases of the junction unmatched. Germline CDR1 is LNHDA and CDR2 is SQIVND (reference sequence). This CDR3 is 14 amino acids long. CDR3 residues: CASSLDRGDQPQHF. The CDR3 DNA is TGTGCCAGTAGTCTCGACAGGGGCGATCAGCCCCAGCATTTT.

The chain links TRBV7-2 to TRBJ2-2; TRBD2 matches 10 bases. The CDR3 is made up of 16 amino acids. Germline lookup yields CDR1 SGHTA and CDR2 FQGNSA. V was pared by 2 bases and J by 7 bases, with 7 bases of the junction left unmatched. CDR3 loop: CASSLKAGGLSGELFF. In DNA form, the CDR3 reads TGTGCCAGCAGCTTAAAAGCGGGGGGGCTGAGCGGGGAGCTGTTTTTT. Complete variable domain (other parts from reference TRBV7-2 and TRBJ2-2): GAGVSQSPSNKVTEKGKDVELRCDPISGHTALYWYRQSLGQGLEFLIYFQGNSAPDKSGLPSDRFSAERTGGSVSTLTIQRTQQEDSAVYLCASSLKAGGLSGELFFGEGSRLTVL.

The V gene is TRBV7-8, the J gene TRBJ1-5, with D perhaps matching TRBD1 (5 bases). This CDR3 has 12 residues. Trimming removed 4 bases at V and 11 bases at J, with 12 bases between. The germline V gene encodes CDR1 SGHVS and CDR2 FQNEAQ. The CDR3 loop is CASSSTREAQHF. As DNA, the CDR3 is TGTGCCAGCAGCTCAACCAGGGAAGCCCAGCATTTT.

The rearrangement links TRBV5-1 to TRBJ2-7; D possibly corresponds to TRBD2 (5 bases). Germline V gives CDR1 SGHRS, CDR2 YFSETQ. The V end lost 0 bases, the J end lost 5 bases, and 18 bases lay between the germline ends. The CDR3 runs to 16 residues. The CDR3 DNA follows: TGCGCCAGCAGCTTGGGTGGAGGAATAGGGTTGGACGAGCAGTACGTC. This translates into CASSLGGGIGLDEQYV.

The rearrangement uses TRBV18 and TRBJ1-6; D possibly corresponds to TRBD1 (5 bases). This CDR3 contains 15 residues. The germline V gene has CDR1 KGHSH and CDR2 LQKENI. Deletions cut 6 bases from V and 8 bases from J, with 17 bases between. The CDR3 region is CASSVRREGDSPLHF. The DNA of the CDR3 is TGTGCCAGCTCCGTACGCAGGGAGGGAGATTCACCCCTCCACTTT.

The chain recombines TRBV7-2 with TRBJ1-5, with a tentative D call TRBD1 (5 bases). Germline V CDR1 and CDR2: SGHTA, FQGNSA. The CDR3 runs 16 residues. Trimming took off 5 bases at V and 9 bases at J, with 23 bases between the two ends. The CDR3 is CASSLPPRDSGGPQHF. CDR3 DNA: TGTGCCAGCAGCCTCCCCCCCCGGGACTCCGGGGGGCCCCAGCATTTT.

This clone is a singleton in its sample. The V call is TRBV19, the J call TRBJ2-3; D may be TRBD2 (5 bases). The germline V gene encodes CDR1 LNHDA and CDR2 SQIVND (reference sequence). V was trimmed by 6 bases and J by 2 bases, leaving 12 bases between them. This CDR3 comprises 14 residues. CDR3 protein: CASRLGLNTDTQYF. The DNA of the CDR3 is TGTGCCAGTAGACTTGGACTGAACACAGATACGCAGTATTTT.

The chain links TRBV19 to TRBJ2-2; 10 bases align to TRBD2. Germline loops: CDR1 LNHDA, CDR2 SQIVND (reference sequence). Trimming at V came to 3 bases and at J to 7 bases, leaving 17 bases not matched to a gene. The CDR3 consists of 19 residues. CDR3 protein: CASSIPPWLAGVEVGELFF. CDR3 nucleotide sequence: TGTGCCAGTAGTATTCCCCCCTGGCTAGCGGGGGTCGAAGTCGGGGAGCTGTTTTTT.

J is TRBJ2-5 and V is TRBV2; D tentatively fits TRBD1 or TRBD2 (6 bases each). V was pared by 6 bases and J by 1 base, with 12 bases between. This CDR3 has 14 amino acids. Germline values: CDR1 SNHLY, CDR2 FYNNEI. Here the CDR3 reads CASRGGHFQETQYF. Written as DNA, the CDR3 is TGTGCCAGCAGGGGGGGCCACTTCCAAGAGACCCAGTACTTC.

The chain employs TRBV6-5 and TRBJ1-1, with no clear D. From germline, CDR1 is MNHEY and CDR2 SVGAGI. The length of the CDR3 is 11 residues. Trimming took 6 bases from V and 5 from J, leaving 7 bases between them. The CDR3 DNA follows: TGTGCCAGCAGCGCCAGGACTGAAGCTTTCTTT. The encoded protein is CASSARTEAFF.

The V and J genes are TRBV7-9 and TRBJ1-5, with 9 bases aligning to TRBD1. J lost 6 bases, V lost 3 bases, and 3 bases had no gene match. This CDR3 comprises 14 residues. The germline gives CDR1 SEHNR, CDR2 FQNEAQ (reference sequence). The CDR3 coding sequence is TGTGCCAGCAGCTTCGGGACAGGGAGTCAGCCCCAGCATTTT. This sequence encodes CASSFGTGSQPQHF.

V is TRBV11-3 and J is TRBJ2-5; a possible D gene is TRBD1 (6 bases). V was cut by 4 bases and J by 2 bases, with 14 bases left in between. Germline values: CDR1 SGHNT, CDR2 YENEEA. The CDR3 is made up of 15 amino acids. In nucleotides, the CDR3 is TGTGCCAGCAGCTCCGAAGGGACACCTCAAGAGACCCAGTACTTC. Translated, it gives CASSSEGTPQETQYF.

The gene calls are TRBV7-9 and TRBJ2-7, with 10 bases lining up with TRBD1. Trimming removed 5 bases from V and 3 bases from J; junction bases left unmatched: 4. The CDR3 is made up of 14 amino acids. Germline-derived CDR1 and CDR2 are SEHNR and FQNEAQ (reference sequence). CDR3 bases: TGTGCCAGCAGCACAGGACAGGGGGTCTACGAGCAGTACTTC. The encoded protein is CASSTGQGVYEQYF.